The rows below give T cell receptor beta chains drawn from one sample of a study of T-cell reconstitution after alpha-beta-depleted transplantation in children. MiXCR was run by TCRdb on the PCR reads, yielding one entry per CDR3 protein. The table lists over 15,000 distinct CDR3 sequences, about an eighth of them singletons. This material consisted of PBMCs, mostly from graft donor cells, taken 180 days after TCRalphabeta/CD19-depleted stem cell transplant. These receptors were taken from a boy under two years old who had a stem cell transplant for Wiskott-Aldrich syndrome, so the T cells may come from the graft donor. Each CDR3 is given with its conserved first and last residue. The order of the fields is V gene, J gene, D gene, clone size, CDR3 protein, CDR3 DNA. D genes are given only for firm matches. The size field is filled for only some rows; it gives once, few, many or a size class.

V gene: TRBV6-1
J gene: TRBJ2-3
D gene: .
clone size: many
CDR3 protein: CASRSSGSTDTQYF
CDR3 DNA: TGTGCCAGCCGTAGTAGCGGAAGCACAGATACGCAGTATTTT

V gene: TRBV7-9
J gene: TRBJ2-2
D gene: TRBD1
clone size: .
CDR3 protein: CASRTGGANTGELFF
CDR3 DNA: TGTGCCAGTAGGACAGGGGGCGCGAACACCGGGGAGCTGTTTTTT

V gene: TRBV7-9
J gene: TRBJ1-2
D gene: .
clone size: .
CDR3 protein: CASSLPPSGKDGYTF
CDR3 DNA: TGTGCCAGCAGCTTACCACCATCGGGGAAGGATGGCTACACCTTC

V gene: TRBV5-1
J gene: TRBJ2-4
D gene: .
clone size: many
CDR3 protein: CASSSGAQGKNIQYF
CDR3 DNA: TGCGCCAGCAGCTCCGGGGCTCAGGGCAAAAACATTCAGTACTTC

V gene: TRBV18
J gene: TRBJ2-5
D gene: .
clone size: few
CDR3 protein: CASSPQWEETQYF
CDR3 DNA: TGTGCCAGCTCCCCGCAATGGGAGGAGACCCAGTACTTC

V gene: TRBV20-1
J gene: TRBJ2-7
D gene: TRBD1
clone size: many
CDR3 protein: CSASFYRGSYEQYF
CDR3 DNA: TGCAGTGCTAGTTTTTACAGGGGATCCTACGAGCAGTACTTC

V gene: TRBV7-6
J gene: TRBJ1-6
D gene: .
clone size: many
CDR3 protein: CASSLGGGINSPLHF
CDR3 DNA: TGTGCCAGCAGCTTAGGCGGGGGTATCAATTCACCCCTCCACTTT

V gene: TRBV7-9
J gene: TRBJ2-7
D gene: .
clone size: many
CDR3 protein: CASSQGLRYEQYF
CDR3 DNA: TGTGCCAGCAGCCAGGGACTCAGGTACGAGCAGTACTTC

V gene: TRBV12-3/TRBV12-4
J gene: TRBJ2-3
D gene: .
clone size: many
CDR3 protein: CASSPRLVEDTQYF
CDR3 DNA: TGTGCCAGCAGCCCCCGACTAGTTGAAGATACGCAGTATTTT

V gene: TRBV7-9
J gene: TRBJ2-7
D gene: TRBD2
clone size: .
CDR3 protein: CASSFGLAGFSYEQYF
CDR3 DNA: TGTGCCAGCAGCTTCGGACTAGCGGGCTTCTCCTACGAGCAGTACTTT

V gene: TRBV10-1
J gene: TRBJ2-7
D gene: .
clone size: few
CDR3 protein: CASSEITSEQYF
CDR3 DNA: TGCGCCAGCAGTGAGATCACTAGCGAGCAGTACTTC

V gene: TRBV7-2
J gene: TRBJ2-1
D gene: .
clone size: .
CDR3 protein: CASSARGYNEQFF
CDR3 DNA: TGTGCCAGCAGCGCCCGGGGGTACAATGAGCAGTTCTTC

V gene: TRBV7-9
J gene: TRBJ1-1
D gene: .
clone size: few
CDR3 protein: CASSLSFTEAFF
CDR3 DNA: TGTGCCAGCAGCTTAAGTTTCACTGAAGCTTTCTTT

V gene: TRBV20-1
J gene: TRBJ2-3
D gene: TRBD2
clone size: many
CDR3 protein: CSARESRGLALDTQYF
CDR3 DNA: TGCAGTGCTAGAGAAAGTAGGGGACTAGCGTTAGATACGCAGTATTTT

V gene: TRBV7-2
J gene: TRBJ2-2
D gene: .
clone size: many
CDR3 protein: CASSLTGPNTGELFF
CDR3 DNA: TGTGCCAGCAGCTTAACAGGGCCGAACACCGGGGAGCTGTTTTTT

V gene: TRBV11-1
J gene: TRBJ2-2
D gene: TRBD2
clone size: .
CDR3 protein: CASSFGLAGGIANTGELFF
CDR3 DNA: TGTGCCAGCAGCTTCGGACTAGCGGGAGGGATCGCGAACACCGGGGAGCTGTTTTTT

V gene: TRBV12-3/TRBV12-4
J gene: TRBJ1-5
D gene: .
clone size: .
CDR3 protein: CASSFNPLLLHSNQPQHF
CDR3 DNA: TGTGCCAGCAGTTTTAACCCCCTACTACTTCATAGCAATCAGCCCCAGCATTTT

V gene: TRBV7-9
J gene: TRBJ2-2
D gene: TRBD1
clone size: few
CDR3 protein: CALQSTGMVTNTGELFF
CDR3 DNA: TGTGCCCTCCAGTCGACAGGGATGGTTACGAACACCGGGGAGCTGTTTTTT

V gene: TRBV10-2
J gene: TRBJ2-5
D gene: TRBD2
clone size: .
CDR3 protein: CASSGSGRRETQYF
CDR3 DNA: TGCGCCAGCAGTGGGAGCGGGAGGAGAGAGACCCAGTACTTC

V gene: TRBV24-1
J gene: TRBJ2-7
D gene: .
clone size: few
CDR3 protein: CATSGGQGRTYEQYF
CDR3 DNA: TGTGCCACCAGTGGGGGGCAGGGCAGGACCTACGAGCAGTACTTC

V gene: TRBV6-5
J gene: TRBJ1-3
D gene: TRBD1
clone size: .
CDR3 protein: CASTRGRSGNTIYF
CDR3 DNA: TGTGCCAGCACCAGGGGGCGTAGTGGAAACACCATATATTTT

V gene: TRBV6-1
J gene: TRBJ1-3
D gene: .
clone size: many
CDR3 protein: CASPITEVSSGNTIYF
CDR3 DNA: TGTGCCAGCCCAATTACGGAGGTATCCTCTGGAAACACCATATATTTT

V gene: TRBV6-1
J gene: TRBJ1-3
D gene: .
clone size: .
CDR3 protein: CASSGTLGNTIYF
CDR3 DNA: TGTGCCAGCAGCGGGACATTGGGAAACACCATATATTTT

V gene: TRBV12-3/TRBV12-4
J gene: TRBJ2-3
D gene: TRBD1
clone size: many
CDR3 protein: CASSSGQGGTDTQYF
CDR3 DNA: TGTGCCAGCAGTTCGGGACAGGGGGGCACAGATACGCAGTATTTT

V gene: TRBV7-9
J gene: TRBJ2-1
D gene: TRBD2
clone size: .
CDR3 protein: CASSSERTSGRRNDQFF
CDR3 DNA: TGTGCCAGCAGCTCCGAAAGGACTAGCGGGAGGCGTAATGACCAGTTCTTC

V gene: TRBV14
J gene: TRBJ2-2
D gene: .
clone size: .
CDR3 protein: CASSSMPGRDTGELFF
CDR3 DNA: TGTGCCAGCAGCTCTATGCCGGGACGGGACACCGGGGAGCTGTTTTTT

V gene: TRBV20-1
J gene: TRBJ1-1
D gene: .
clone size: few
CDR3 protein: CSASWRTTEAFF
CDR3 DNA: TGCAGTGCTAGCTGGAGAACCACTGAAGCTTTCTTT

V gene: TRBV27
J gene: TRBJ2-7
D gene: .
clone size: few
CDR3 protein: CASSFVGLSYEQYF
CDR3 DNA: TGTGCCAGCAGTTTTGTGGGCCTGTCCTACGAGCAGTACTTC

V gene: TRBV30
J gene: TRBJ1-6
D gene: .
clone size: .
CDR3 protein: CAWGPGVLDSPLHF
CDR3 DNA: TGTGCCTGGGGCCCGGGGGTTTTGGATTCACCCCTCCACTTT

V gene: TRBV20-1
J gene: TRBJ2-7
D gene: .
clone size: .
CDR3 protein: CSASFTGQSIEQYF
CDR3 DNA: TGCAGTGCTAGCTTCACAGGACAGTCTATAGAGCAGTACTTC

V gene: TRBV30
J gene: TRBJ1-5
D gene: .
clone size: .
CDR3 protein: CAWSFDTSNQPQHF
CDR3 DNA: TGTGCCTGGAGTTTTGATACTAGCAATCAGCCCCAGCATTTT

V gene: TRBV5-1
J gene: TRBJ2-3
D gene: TRBD1
clone size: few
CDR3 protein: CASNPGQGFTDTQYF
CDR3 DNA: TGCGCCAGCAATCCAGGACAGGGGTTCACAGATACGCAGTATTTT

V gene: TRBV20-1
J gene: TRBJ2-1
D gene: TRBD2
clone size: .
CDR3 protein: CSARDLTSGRIYNEQFF
CDR3 DNA: TGCAGTGCTAGAGATCTCACTAGCGGGAGGATTTACAATGAGCAGTTCTTC

V gene: TRBV12-3/TRBV12-4
J gene: TRBJ2-1
D gene: .
clone size: .
CDR3 protein: CASSLARTGDEQFF
CDR3 DNA: TGTGCCAGCAGTTTAGCGCGGACGGGAGATGAGCAGTTCTTC

V gene: TRBV29-1
J gene: TRBJ2-1
D gene: .
clone size: medium-sized
CDR3 protein: CSVESKGRSDYNEQFF
CDR3 DNA: TGCAGCGTTGAAAGTAAGGGGCGGTCTGATTACAATGAGCAGTTCTTC

V gene: TRBV6-5
J gene: TRBJ1-1
D gene: .
clone size: .
CDR3 protein: CASSYSGLWGDTEAFF
CDR3 DNA: TGTGCCAGCAGTTACTCAGGCCTTTGGGGTGACACTGAAGCTTTCTTT

V gene: TRBV18
J gene: TRBJ1-5
D gene: .
clone size: .
CDR3 protein: CASSLDGQSNQPQHF
CDR3 DNA: TGTGCCAGCTCACTCGACGGACAGAGCAATCAGCCCCAGCATTTT